The 8 T cell receptor beta chains listed next were all sequenced from one sample in a study of control samples from healthy donors and cancer patients. Here immunoSEQ multiplex PCR was the method, and the copy in TCRdb shows in-frame clones only, minus some. The data show some 130,000 clones, 90% seen once. Material for sequencing was blood. Receptors were obtained from a man in his forties in good health.

The chain combines TRBV18 with TRBJ1-5, with D unresolved. Deletions cut 2 bases from V and 3 bases from J, with 8 bases between. Germline CDR1 KGHSH, CDR2 LQKENI. The CDR3 loop spans 14 amino acids. The CDR3 DNA follows: TGTGCCAGCTCACCAGGACTTGACAATCAGCCCCAGCATTTT. It specifies CASSPGLDNQPQHF.

The table lists this clone with a count of one. CDR3 sequence: CASSALTTDRKYF. CDR3 bases: TGTGCCAGCAGCGCTTTGACCACGGATAGGAAGTATTTT. V gene TRBV21-1 combines with J gene TRBJ2-3. TRBV21-1 is a pseudogene. The length of the CDR3 is 13 residues.

V and J are TRBV7-3 and TRBJ2-2; tentatively, D is TRBD1 (6 bases). V was shortened by 1 base and J by 7 bases, with 25 bases between the two germline ends. The CDR3 extends over 19 amino acids. From germline, CDR1 is SGHTA and CDR2 FQGTGA. The CDR3 reads CASSLKLPGSRDNGGELFF. DNA for the CDR3: TGTGCCAGCAGCTTAAAACTCCCAGGGAGTCGGGACAATGGCGGGGAGCTGTTTTTT. Complete variable domain (other parts from reference TRBV7-3 and TRBJ2-2): GAGVSQTPSNKVTEKGKYVELRCDPISGHTALYWYRQSLGQGPEFLIYFQGTGAADDSGLPNDRFFAVRPEGSVSTLKIQRTERGDSAVYLCASSLKLPGSRDNGGELFFGEGSRLTVL.

In its sample, this clone was seen a few times. The rearrangement joins TRBV6-1 to TRBJ1-6; 11 bases agree with TRBD1. CDR3 length equals 16 residues. Germline V gene lookup returns CDR1 MNHNS and CDR2 SASEGT. With V trimmed by 2 bases and J by 9 bases, 6 bases remained unmatched. This chain's CDR3 is CASSEPRDRGTSPLHF. Written as DNA, the CDR3 is TGTGCCAGCAGTGAACCCCGGGACAGGGGGACTTCACCCCTCCACTTT.

This clone was seen once. The genes are TRBV5-1 and TRBJ2-3; 11 bases line up with TRBD2. Trimming removed 4 bases from V and 6 bases from J; junction bases left unmatched: 10. Germline CDR1 is SGHRS and CDR2 is YFSETQ. CDR3 length: 16 residues. The CDR3 region is CASSREGSSGGDTQYF. CDR3 bases: TGCGCCAGCAGCCGAGAAGGCTCTAGCGGGGGGGATACGCAGTATTTT. The variable domain in full, with the rest retrieved from reference TRBV5-1 and TRBJ2-3, is KAGVTQTPRYLIKTRGQQVTLSCSPISGHRSVSWYQQTPGQGLQFLFEYFSETQRNKGNFPGRFSGRQFSNSRSEMNVSTLELGDSALYLCASSREGSSGGDTQYFGPGTRLTVL.

The chain carries TRBV7-2 and TRBJ1-5; D is possibly TRBD1 (6 bases). In germline, CDR1 is SGHTA, CDR2 FQGNSA. This CDR3 spans 14 amino acids. V lost 4 bases to trimming and J lost 7 bases, with 14 bases between them. The CDR3 DNA is TGTGCCAGCAGCTATGGGGGCCGCGGGCAGCCCCAGCATTTT. Protein: CASSYGGRGQPQHF.

The chain carries TRBV13 and TRBJ2-5; 11 bases line up with TRBD2. The CDR3 has 15 amino acids. The germline V gene has CDR1 PRHDT and CDR2 FYEKMQ (reference sequence). The V gene end was trimmed by 5 bases and the J gene end by 4 bases; junction bases not matched to a gene: 6. The CDR3 bases are TGTGCCAGCAGCATTAGCGGGGGGGCAGGAGAGACCCAGTACTTC. This codes for CASSISGGAGETQYF.

The V call is TRBV3-1 (or the pseudogene TRBV3-2), the J call TRBJ2-4; no reliable D call. The CDR3 is made up of 14 amino acids. V was cut by 3 bases and J by 6 bases, with 12 bases left in between. From germline, CDR1 is LGHDT and CDR2 YNNKEL (reference sequence). CDR3 in amino acids: CASSHLAPGNIQYF. The DNA of the CDR3 is TGTGCCAGCAGCCACTTAGCCCCCGGAAACATTCAGTACTTC.